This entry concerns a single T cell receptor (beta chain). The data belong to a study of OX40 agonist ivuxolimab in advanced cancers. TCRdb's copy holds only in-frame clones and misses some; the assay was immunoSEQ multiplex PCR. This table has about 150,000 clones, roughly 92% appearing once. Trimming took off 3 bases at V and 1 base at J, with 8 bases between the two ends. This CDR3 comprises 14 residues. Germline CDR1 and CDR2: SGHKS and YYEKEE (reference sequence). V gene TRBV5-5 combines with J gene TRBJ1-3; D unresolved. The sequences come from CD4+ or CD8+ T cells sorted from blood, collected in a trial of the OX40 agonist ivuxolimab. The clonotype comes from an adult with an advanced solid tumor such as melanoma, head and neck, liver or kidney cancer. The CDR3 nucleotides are TGTGCCAGCAGCTCTTGGGGATCTGGAAACACCATATATTTT. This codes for CASSSWGSGNTIYF.